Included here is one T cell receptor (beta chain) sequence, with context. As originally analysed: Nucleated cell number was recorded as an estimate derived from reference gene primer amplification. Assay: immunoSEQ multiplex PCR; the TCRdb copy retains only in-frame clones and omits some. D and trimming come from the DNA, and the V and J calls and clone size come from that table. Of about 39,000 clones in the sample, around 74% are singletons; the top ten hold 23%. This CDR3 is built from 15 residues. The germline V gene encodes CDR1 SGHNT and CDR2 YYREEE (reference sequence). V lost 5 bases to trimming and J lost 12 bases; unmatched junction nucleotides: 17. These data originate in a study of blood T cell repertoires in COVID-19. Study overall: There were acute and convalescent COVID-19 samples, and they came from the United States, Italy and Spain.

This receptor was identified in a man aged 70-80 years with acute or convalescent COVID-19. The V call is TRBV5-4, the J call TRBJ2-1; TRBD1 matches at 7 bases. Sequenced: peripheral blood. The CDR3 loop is CASRATGQRIGVQFF. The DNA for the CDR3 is TGTGCCAGCAGGGCAACGGGACAGCGCATAGGGGTGCAGTTCTTC.